This entry concerns a single T cell receptor beta chain. Its antigen remains unidentified. This CDR3 is 13 amino acids long. The germline V gene has CDR1 SGDLS and CDR2 YYNGEE. V lost 0 bases, J lost 6 bases, and 10 bases lay in between. This sample was included in a study of cytomegalovirus exposure and HLA in healthy donors. Broader study findings: CMV serostatus alone was available as immune exposure information.

With 60 Vbeta and 13 Jbeta primers, the PCR was carried out. Sequenced by immunoSEQ multiplex PCR; TCRdb stores in-frame clones only, minus some. Of more than 150,000 clones listed, roughly 75% are singletons. This receptor was obtained from a middle-aged woman in good health and CMV-seropositive. This chain uses TRBV9 with TRBJ2-7; D is unclear. Specimen: PBMCs. The CDR3 is CASSVAPSSEQYF. The CDR3 DNA reads TGTGCCAGCAGCGTAGCCCCCTCGAGCGAGCAGTACTTC.